A single sample is the source of the 27 T cell receptor beta chains below, sequenced in a study of vaccination and CD4 T cells after COVID-19. As for treatment: roughly nine-day PBMC culture with coronavirus spike peptide pools or control peptides (ViraFEST assay). The antigens these receptors bind are not known. With the Oncomine TCR Beta short-read assay, DNA from cultured CD4+ T cells was sequenced. From the PCR reads, TCRdb called clonotypes with MiXCR, one entry per CDR3 protein. The table has roughly 10,000 distinct CDR3 sequences, around 42% seen once. The sequencing sample was made of CD4+ T cells from blood, cultured in vitro. The source of these receptors is a human donor who had recovered from COVID-19.

This clonotype has only a few counts. The J gene is TRBJ2-5, the V gene TRBV24-1; D tentatively fits TRBD1 or TRBD2 (5 bases each). Trimming removed 8 bases from V and 9 bases from J, with 24 bases in between. From germline, CDR1 is KGHDR and CDR2 SFDVKD. The CDR3 is 15 residues long. CDR3 residues: CATIPPGRMLRAQYF. The CDR3 region has the DNA TGTGCCACCATCCCACCGGGACGCATGTTAAGGGCCCAGTACTTC.

The genes are TRBV5-1 and TRBJ1-1; 7 nucleotides match TRBD1. Germline V gene lookup returns CDR1 SGHRS and CDR2 YFSETQ. Unmatched junction bases numbered 9, after V lost 5 bases and J lost 5 bases. There are 14 residues in the CDR3. The CDR3 DNA sequence: TGCGCCAGCAGAAACCCGGGACAGATGACTGAAGCTTTCTTT. It yields the protein CASRNPGQMTEAFF.

The chain couples TRBV20-1 to TRBJ1-2, with 9 bases that match TRBD1. CDR1 is DFQATT, CDR2 SNEGSKA, per germline (reference sequence). There are 15 residues in the CDR3. Trimming took 0 bases from V and 6 from J; bases not matched to a gene: 8. CDR3 in amino acids: CSARDEDRGNHGYTF. In DNA form, the CDR3 reads TGCAGTGCTAGAGATGAGGACAGGGGAAACCATGGCTACACCTTC.

The chain carries TRBV5-1 and TRBJ1-4, with D perhaps TRBD1 (6 bases). The V gene lost 4 bases and the J gene lost 2 bases, with 15 bases spanning the gap. There are 16 residues in the CDR3. Germline loops: CDR1 SGHRS, CDR2 YFSETQ. DNA for the CDR3: TGCGCCAGCAGCCTGACAGGTTCTGGCACTAATGAAAAACTGTTTTTT. Protein sequence: CASSLTGSGTNEKLFF.

The chain joins TRBV6-1 to TRBJ2-2, with 7 bases lining up with TRBD2. The CDR3 sequence is 15 residues long. The ends lost 6 bases at V and 0 bases at J; junction bases unmatched: 4. Germline V lookup: CDR1 MNHNS, CDR2 SASEGT. The CDR3: CASSLGGTNTGELFF. Here the CDR3 DNA reads TGTGCCAGCAGCCTCGGGGGGACGAACACCGGGGAGCTGTTTTTT.

The chain has TRBV19 and TRBJ1-5; D is possibly TRBD1 (5 bases). CDR1 is LNHDA and CDR2 is SQIVND in the germline V gene (reference sequence). The CDR3 loop spans 15 amino acids. V was shortened by 6 bases and J by 0 bases, with 12 bases between the two germline ends. The CDR3 here is CASRLDSISNQPQHF. The DNA for the CDR3 is TGTGCCAGTAGACTCGACAGTATTAGCAATCAGCCCCAGCATTTT.

In its sample, this clonotype was seen a few times. The chain couples TRBV12-3 or TRBV12-4 to TRBJ2-2; D call uncertain. The V gene lost 5 bases and the J gene lost 4 bases, with 5 bases spanning the gap. The CDR3 is 12 residues long. The chain's CDR3 is CASSLLTGELFF. The CDR3 nucleotides are TGTGCCAGCAGTCTTCTCACCGGGGAGCTGTTTTTT.

A single count supports this clonotype. The chain carries TRBV5-1 and TRBJ2-6; no firm D call. The CDR3 covers 13 residues. V lost 0 bases, J lost 6 bases, and 4 bases lay in between. Germline V CDR1 and CDR2: SGHRS, YFSETQ. The DNA for the CDR3 is TGCGCCAGCAGCTTGGCGGAGGCCAACGTCCTGACTTTC. Its translation: CASSLAEANVLTF.

The V gene is TRBV10-3, the J gene TRBJ1-2; no reliable D call. This CDR3 contains 15 residues. V was trimmed by 2 bases and J by 1 base, leaving 11 bases between them. Germline V CDR1 and CDR2: ENHRY, SYGVKD. This chain's CDR3 is CAISEPSLINYGYTF. Here the CDR3 DNA reads TGTGCCATCAGTGAGCCCAGCTTAATTAACTATGGCTACACCTTC.

The chain combines TRBV11-3 with TRBJ2-3; D call uncertain. Germline V CDR1 and CDR2: SGHNT, YENEEA. V lost 1 base, J lost 0 bases, and 11 bases lay in between. The CDR3 has 16 residues. The CDR3 loop is CASSLARVFSTDTQYF. CDR3 sequence (DNA): TGTGCCAGCAGCTTAGCGAGAGTCTTTAGCACAGATACGCAGTATTTT.

The chain links TRBV6-2 or TRBV6-3 to TRBJ2-1, with 10 bases lining up with TRBD2. There are 15 residues in the CDR3. Germline-derived CDR1 and CDR2 are MNHEY and SVGEGT. Trimming at V came to 10 bases and at J to 14 bases, leaving 20 bases not matched to a gene. CDR3 DNA sequence: TGTGCCACCTCCTTAGAGCAGCGGGGGGGCATCGAGGAGTTCTTC. Its translation is CATSLEQRGGIEEFF.

Only one count was recorded for this clonotype. V and J are TRBV5-4 and TRBJ1-6; D is ambiguous. The germline gives CDR1 SGHNT, CDR2 YYREEE (reference sequence). The V end lost 4 bases, the J end lost 4 bases, and 15 bases lay between the germline ends. This CDR3 spans 16 amino acids. CDR3 sequence (DNA): TGTGCCAGCAGCCAGGAACCATTGGGATATAATTCACCCCTCCACTTT. Translation gives CASSQEPLGYNSPLHF.

The chain employs TRBV2 and TRBJ2-2; TRBD2 is a possible D gene (7 bases). CDR1 and CDR2 from the germline V gene are SNHLY and FYNNEI. The CDR3 consists of 15 residues. The V end lost 6 bases, the J end lost 5 bases, and 16 bases lay between the germline ends. The CDR3 loop is CASRGGGAATGELFF. CDR3 nucleotide sequence: TGTGCCAGCAGGGGAGGGGGAGCGGCGACCGGGGAGCTGTTTTTT.

The V and J genes are TRBV2 and TRBJ1-2; D remains unclear. Trimming pared 0 bases from V and 8 bases from J, leaving 10 bases between. Per the germline V gene, CDR1 is SNHLY and CDR2 is FYNNEI. This CDR3 comprises 13 residues. Written as DNA, the CDR3 is TGTGCCAGCAGTGAAGCGACCTCCAGGGGCTACACCTTC. The encoded protein is CASSEATSRGYTF.

The chain has TRBV20-1 and TRBJ1-2; D perhaps matches TRBD1 (5 bases). The CDR3 has 14 amino acids. Germline V gives CDR1 DFQATT, CDR2 SNEGSKA (reference sequence). Deletions cut 3 bases from V and 4 bases from J, with 15 bases between. The CDR3 sequence is CSASFRGTFYGYTF. The CDR3 region has the DNA TGCAGTGCTAGTTTTAGAGGGACCTTCTATGGCTACACCTTC.

The rearrangement links TRBV3-1 to TRBJ1-3, with a tentative D call TRBD1 (5 bases). The V gene's germline CDR1 is LGHDT and CDR2 YNNKEL (reference sequence). V was trimmed by 3 bases and J by 0 bases, leaving 9 bases between them. This CDR3 has 15 residues. The CDR3 sequence: CASSHEDSSGNTIYF. The CDR3 DNA reads as TGTGCCAGCAGCCATGAAGACAGCTCTGGAAACACCATATATTTT.

This clonotype has just a few counts. The J gene is TRBJ2-3, the V gene TRBV11-3; 9 positions match TRBD1. V lost 1 base to trimming and J lost 1 base; unmatched junction nucleotides: 3. The CDR3 contains 16 residues. Per the germline V gene, CDR1 is SGHNT and CDR2 is YENEEA. The CDR3 coding sequence is TGTGCCAGCAGCTTAGCAGGGGACAGGGGCACAGATACGCAGTATTTT. The encoded protein is CASSLAGDRGTDTQYF.

This clonotype was counted only a few times. The chain joins TRBV19 to TRBJ1-5; a possible D gene is TRBD1 (5 bases). The V gene lost 9 bases and the J gene lost 5 bases, with 17 bases spanning the gap. CDR3 length: 14 amino acids. Per germline, CDR1 LNHDA and CDR2 SQIVND (reference sequence). In DNA, the CDR3 is TGTGCCAGCCGCCGATCAGGGATAGATCAGCCCCAGCATTTT. Amino acid sequence: CASRRSGIDQPQHF.

This clonotype has only one observation. V gene TRBV20-1 combines with J gene TRBJ2-5; 11 bases are a match to TRBD2. Trimming cost V 4 bases and J 1 base; bases outside gene matches: 5. Germline assignment: CDR1 DFQATT and CDR2 SNEGSKA (reference sequence). CDR3 size: 15 residues. CDR3 region: CSAISSGGRQETQYF. The CDR3 DNA sequence: TGCAGTGCTATTTCTAGCGGGGGGCGCCAAGAGACCCAGTACTTC.

The chain carries TRBV20-1 and TRBJ2-7, with TRBD1 identical over 7 bases. Per the germline V gene, CDR1 is DFQATT and CDR2 is SNEGSKA (reference sequence). This CDR3 is built from 13 residues. V was clipped by 3 bases and J by 7 bases; unmatched bases: 9. The CDR3 loop reads CSASPGQSLEQYF. The CDR3 DNA reads TGCAGTGCTAGTCCGGGACAGAGTTTGGAGCAGTACTTC.

The chain is built from TRBV6-1 and TRBJ1-5; 7 nucleotides line up with TRBD1. Germline loops: CDR1 MNHNS, CDR2 SASEGT. V trimming: 6 bases; J trimming: 1 base; junction bases outside the gene matches: 9. The length of the CDR3 is 16 residues. The CDR3 nucleotides read TGTGCCAGCAGCTTCAAGACAGGGACAAGCAATCAGCCCCAGCATTTT. Amino acid sequence: CASSFKTGTSNQPQHF.

This clonotype has only a few counts. V gene TRBV19 combines with J gene TRBJ1-1; D is unclear. The CDR3 covers 18 residues. Germline V CDR1 and CDR2: LNHDA, SQIVND (reference sequence). Trimming pared 3 bases from V and 2 bases from J, leaving 22 bases between. CDR3 DNA: TGTGCCAGTAGTATGGACCCTATGCAACAATGGGCAAACACTGAAGCTTTCTTT. Translating gives CASSMDPMQQWANTEAFF.

V usage is TRBV6-5 and J usage is TRBJ2-5; D is ambiguous. The CDR3 runs to 14 residues. The V end lost 4 bases, the J end lost 1 base, and 10 bases lay between the germline ends. From germline, CDR1 is MNHEY and CDR2 SVGAGI. The CDR3, as DNA: TGTGCCAGCAGTTCCTACCGCAGCCAAGAGACCCAGTACTTC. It codes for CASSSYRSQETQYF.

V is TRBV5-8 and J is TRBJ1-5; D is undetermined. The CDR3 is 13 amino acids. Germline V gene data show CDR1 as SGHTS and CDR2 as YDEGEE. V gave up 5 bases and J gave up 0 bases, with 6 bases separating them. Here the CDR3 DNA reads TGTGCCAGCAGTGCCAGTAGCAATCAGCCCCAGCATTTT. As protein: CASSASSNQPQHF.

CDR3 nucleotide sequence: TGTGCCAGCAGCAGGGACAGGGACTACGAGCAGTACTTC. Translation gives CASSRDRDYEQYF. The chain couples TRBV5-3 to TRBJ2-7; 9 nucleotides agree with TRBD1. TRBV5-3 is assigned to the ORF class and has an uncertain function. CDR3 length: 13 residues. V shed 8 bases, J shed 3 bases, and the junction held 6 bases outside the gene matches.

The V and J genes are TRBV27 and TRBJ1-6; D perhaps matches TRBD1 (6 bases). This CDR3 contains 15 residues. Trimming stripped 7 bases from V and 1 base from J, with 11 bases between. Germline assignment: CDR1 MNHEY and CDR2 SMNVEV (reference sequence). The CDR3 DNA sequence: TGTGCCAGCACCAAGGGGGGGTCCTATAATTCACCCCTCCACTTT. Amino acids: CASTKGGSYNSPLHF.

The rearrangement joins TRBV14 to TRBJ1-6; D may be TRBD1 (5 bases). CDR3 length: 14 amino acids. Trimming took off 5 bases at V and 10 bases at J, with 15 bases between the two ends. CDR1 is SGHDN and CDR2 is FVKESK in the germline V gene. The CDR3 here is CASSEQVSGSPLHF. The CDR3 DNA follows: TGTGCCAGCAGCGAACAGGTTTCGGGATCACCCCTCCACTTT.